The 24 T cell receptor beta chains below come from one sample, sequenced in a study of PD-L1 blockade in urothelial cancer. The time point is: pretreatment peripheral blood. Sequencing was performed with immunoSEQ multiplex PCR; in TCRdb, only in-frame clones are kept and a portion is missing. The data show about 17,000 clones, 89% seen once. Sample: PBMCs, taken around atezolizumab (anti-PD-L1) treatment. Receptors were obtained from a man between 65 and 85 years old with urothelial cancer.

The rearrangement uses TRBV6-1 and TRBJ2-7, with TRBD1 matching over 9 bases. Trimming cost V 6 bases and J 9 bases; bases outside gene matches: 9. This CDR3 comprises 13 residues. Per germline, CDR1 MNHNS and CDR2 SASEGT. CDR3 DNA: TGTGCCAGCAGCGTAGGACAGGGGTTCGTGCAGTACTTC. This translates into CASSVGQGFVQYF.

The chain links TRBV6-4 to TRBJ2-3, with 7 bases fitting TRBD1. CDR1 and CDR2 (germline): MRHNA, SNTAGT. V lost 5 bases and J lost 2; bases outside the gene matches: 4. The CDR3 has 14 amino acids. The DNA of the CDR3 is TGTGCCAGCAGTCCCGACAGGGACACAGATACGCAGTATTTT. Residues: CASSPDRDTDTQYF.

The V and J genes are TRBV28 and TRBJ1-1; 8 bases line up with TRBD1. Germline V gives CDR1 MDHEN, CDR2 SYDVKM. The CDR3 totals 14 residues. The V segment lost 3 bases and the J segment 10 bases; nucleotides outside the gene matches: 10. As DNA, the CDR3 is TGTGCCAGCAGTTTGGGGCAGGGGGCGCAGGGAGCTTTCTTT. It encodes CASSLGQGAQGAFF.

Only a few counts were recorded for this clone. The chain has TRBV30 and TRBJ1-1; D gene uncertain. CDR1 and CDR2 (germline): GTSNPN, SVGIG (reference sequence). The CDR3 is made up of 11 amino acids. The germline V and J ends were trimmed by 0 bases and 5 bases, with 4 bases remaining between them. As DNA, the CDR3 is TGTGCCTGGAGTGTACAAACTGAAGCTTTCTTT. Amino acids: CAWSVQTEAFF.

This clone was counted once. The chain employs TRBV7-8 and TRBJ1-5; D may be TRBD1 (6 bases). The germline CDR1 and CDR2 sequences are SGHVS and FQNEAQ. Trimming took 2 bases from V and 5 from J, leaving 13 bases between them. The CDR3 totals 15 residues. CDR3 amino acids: CASSLSGGGDQPQHF. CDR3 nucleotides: TGTGCCAGCAGCTTATCGGGGGGGGGCGATCAGCCCCAGCATTTT.

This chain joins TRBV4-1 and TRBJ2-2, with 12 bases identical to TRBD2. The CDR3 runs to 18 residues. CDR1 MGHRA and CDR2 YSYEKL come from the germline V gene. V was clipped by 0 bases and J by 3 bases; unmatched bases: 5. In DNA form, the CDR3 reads TGCGCCAGCAGCCAAGAAGTCAGACTAGCGGGGGACACCGGGGAGCTGTTTTTT. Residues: CASSQEVRLAGDTGELFF.

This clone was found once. The CDR3 nucleotides are TGTGCCAGCAGCTTTCGTAGCGTTGGGGAGCCAGATACGCAGTATTTT. Translation: CASSFRSVGEPDTQYF. The rearrangement links TRBV12-1 to TRBJ2-3; the table's TRBD2 call for D was not verified on the DNA. TRBV12-1 is recorded as a pseudogene. The CDR3 sequence is 16 residues long.

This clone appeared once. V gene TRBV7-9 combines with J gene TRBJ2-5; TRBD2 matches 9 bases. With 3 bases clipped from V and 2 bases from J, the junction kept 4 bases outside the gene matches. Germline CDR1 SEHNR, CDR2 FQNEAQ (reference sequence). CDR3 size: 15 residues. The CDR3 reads CASSFSSGAQETQYF. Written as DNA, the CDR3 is TGTGCCAGCAGCTTTTCTAGCGGGGCACAAGAGACCCAGTACTTC.

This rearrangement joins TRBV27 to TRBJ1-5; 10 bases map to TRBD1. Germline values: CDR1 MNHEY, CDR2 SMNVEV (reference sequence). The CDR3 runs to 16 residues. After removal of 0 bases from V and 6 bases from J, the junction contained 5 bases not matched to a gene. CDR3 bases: TGTGCCAGCAGTTTATCAGGGACAGGGGCCGGTCAGCCCCAGCATTTT. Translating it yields CASSLSGTGAGQPQHF.

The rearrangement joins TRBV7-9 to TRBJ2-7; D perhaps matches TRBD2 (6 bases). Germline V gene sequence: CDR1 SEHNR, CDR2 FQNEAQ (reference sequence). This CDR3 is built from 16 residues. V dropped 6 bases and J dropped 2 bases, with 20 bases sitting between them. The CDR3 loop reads CASRAAVQGGTYEQYF. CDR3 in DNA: TGTGCCAGCAGGGCGGCGGTCCAGGGCGGGACCTACGAGCAGTACTTC.

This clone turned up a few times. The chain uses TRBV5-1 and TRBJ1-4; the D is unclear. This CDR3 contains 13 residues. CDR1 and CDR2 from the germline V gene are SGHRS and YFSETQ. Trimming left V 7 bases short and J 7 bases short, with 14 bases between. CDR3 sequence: CASGQEAGEKLFF. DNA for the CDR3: TGCGCCAGCGGTCAGGAGGCGGGTGAAAAACTGTTTTTT.

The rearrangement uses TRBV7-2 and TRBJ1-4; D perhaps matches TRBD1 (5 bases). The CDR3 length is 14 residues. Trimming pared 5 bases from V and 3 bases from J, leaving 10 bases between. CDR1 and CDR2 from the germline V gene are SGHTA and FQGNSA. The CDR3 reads CASSPRGSNEKLFF. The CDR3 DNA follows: TGTGCCAGCAGCCCGCGGGGGTCTAATGAAAAACTGTTTTTT.

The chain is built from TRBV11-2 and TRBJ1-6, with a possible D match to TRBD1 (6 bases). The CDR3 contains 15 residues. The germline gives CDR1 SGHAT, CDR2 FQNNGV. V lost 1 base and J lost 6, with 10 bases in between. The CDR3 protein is CASSLASGANSPLHF. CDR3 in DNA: TGTGCCAGCAGCTTAGCGTCAGGGGCTAATTCACCCCTCCACTTT. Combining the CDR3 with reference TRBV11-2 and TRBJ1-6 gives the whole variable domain EAGVAQSPRYKIIEKRQSVAFWCNPISGHATLYWYQQILGQGPKLLIQFQNNGVVDDSQLPKDRFSAERLKGVDSTLKIQPAKLEDSAVYLCASSLASGANSPLHFGNGTRLTVT.

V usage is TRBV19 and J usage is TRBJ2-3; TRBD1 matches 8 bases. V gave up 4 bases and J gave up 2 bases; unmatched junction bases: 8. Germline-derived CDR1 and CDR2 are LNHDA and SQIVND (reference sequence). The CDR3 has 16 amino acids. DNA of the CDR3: TGTGCCAGTAGTAAATACAGGGGGACCTCCACAGATACGCAGTATTTT. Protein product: CASSKYRGTSTDTQYF.

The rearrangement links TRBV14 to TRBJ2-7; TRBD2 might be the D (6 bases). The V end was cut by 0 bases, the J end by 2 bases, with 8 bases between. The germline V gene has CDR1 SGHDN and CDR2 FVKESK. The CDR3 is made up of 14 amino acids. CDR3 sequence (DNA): TGTGCCAGCAGCCAAGAGGACTACCCCTACGAGCAGTACTTC. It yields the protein CASSQEDYPYEQYF.

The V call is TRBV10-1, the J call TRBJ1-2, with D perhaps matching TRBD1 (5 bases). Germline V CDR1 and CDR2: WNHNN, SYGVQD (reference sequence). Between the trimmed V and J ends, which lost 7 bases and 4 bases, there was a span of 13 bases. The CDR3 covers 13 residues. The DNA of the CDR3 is TGCGCCAGCATTTGGGGGGTCCTCTATGGCTACACCTTC. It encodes CASIWGVLYGYTF.

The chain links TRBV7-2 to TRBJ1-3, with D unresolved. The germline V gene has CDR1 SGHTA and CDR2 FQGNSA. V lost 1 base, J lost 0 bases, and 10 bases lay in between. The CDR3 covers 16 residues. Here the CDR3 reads CASSLVAANSGNTIYF. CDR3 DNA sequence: TGTGCCAGCAGCTTAGTCGCAGCGAACTCTGGAAACACCATATATTTT.

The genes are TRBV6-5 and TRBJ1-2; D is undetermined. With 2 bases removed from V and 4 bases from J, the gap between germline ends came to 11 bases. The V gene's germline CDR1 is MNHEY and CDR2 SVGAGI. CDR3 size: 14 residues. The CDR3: CASSYGGSVYGYTF. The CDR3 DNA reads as TGTGCCAGCAGTTACGGTGGCAGTGTCTATGGCTACACCTTC.

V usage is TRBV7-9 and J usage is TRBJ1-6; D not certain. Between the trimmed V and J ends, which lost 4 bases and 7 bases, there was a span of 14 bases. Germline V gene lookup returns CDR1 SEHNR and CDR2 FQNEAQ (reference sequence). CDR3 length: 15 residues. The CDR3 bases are TGTGCCAGCAGCTCAGCCGGACTCCTCAATTCACCCCTCCACTTT. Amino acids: CASSSAGLLNSPLHF.

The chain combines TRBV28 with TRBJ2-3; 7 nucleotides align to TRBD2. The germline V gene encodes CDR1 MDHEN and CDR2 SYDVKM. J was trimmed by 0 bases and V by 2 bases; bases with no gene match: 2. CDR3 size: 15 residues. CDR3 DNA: TGTGCCAGCAGTTTAGCGGGGGACAGCACAGATACGCAGTATTTT. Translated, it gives CASSLAGDSTDTQYF.

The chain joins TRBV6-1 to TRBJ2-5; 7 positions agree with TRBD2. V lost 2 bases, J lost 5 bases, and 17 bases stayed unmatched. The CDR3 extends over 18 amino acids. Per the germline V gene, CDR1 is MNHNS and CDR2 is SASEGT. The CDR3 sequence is CASSESGEGGTPGETQYF. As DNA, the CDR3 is TGTGCCAGCAGTGAAAGTGGCGAGGGAGGGACCCCCGGGGAGACCCAGTACTTC.

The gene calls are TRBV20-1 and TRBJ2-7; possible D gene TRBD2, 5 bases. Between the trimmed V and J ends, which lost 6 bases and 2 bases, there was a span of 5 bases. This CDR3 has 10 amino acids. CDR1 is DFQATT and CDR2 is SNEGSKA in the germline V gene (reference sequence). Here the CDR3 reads CSAGAYEQYF. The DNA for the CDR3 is TGCAGTGCGGGAGCCTACGAGCAGTACTTC.

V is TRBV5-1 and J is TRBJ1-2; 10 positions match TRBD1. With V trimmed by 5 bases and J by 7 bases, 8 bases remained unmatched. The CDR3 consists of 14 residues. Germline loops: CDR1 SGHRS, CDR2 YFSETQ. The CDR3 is CASRVTGGWFGYTF. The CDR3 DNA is TGCGCCAGCAGAGTGACAGGGGGCTGGTTTGGCTACACCTTC. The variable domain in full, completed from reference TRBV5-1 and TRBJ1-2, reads KAGVTQTPRYLIKTRGQQVTLSCSPISGHRSVSWYQQTPGQGLQFLFEYFSETQRNKGNFPGRFSGRQFSNSRSEMNVSTLELGDSALYLCASRVTGGWFGYTFGSGTRLTVV.

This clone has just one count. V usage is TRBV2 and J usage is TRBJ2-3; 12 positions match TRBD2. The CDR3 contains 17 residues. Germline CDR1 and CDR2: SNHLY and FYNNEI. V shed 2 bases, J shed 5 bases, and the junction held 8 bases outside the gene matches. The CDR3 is CASSEWRTSGAVDTQYF. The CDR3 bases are TGTGCCAGCAGTGAATGGAGGACTAGCGGGGCAGTAGATACGCAGTATTTT.